This T cell receptor (beta chain) was sequenced for a study of T cells after yellow fever vaccination. UMIs and a universal primer site were added when TCR cDNA was made by 5'RACE template switching. From the 5' RACE reads, TCRdb called clonotypes with MiXCR, one entry per CDR3 protein. The sample lists around 590,000 distinct CDR3 sequences; over 9% were seen once. J was trimmed by 4 bases and V by 4 bases; bases with no gene match: 12. The CDR3 covers 16 residues. The germline V gene has CDR1 SGHRS and CDR2 YFSETQ. This clonotype has more than one count but fewer than ten. The source was PBMCs, collected on the day of the yellow fever booster vaccination. The rearrangement joins TRBV5-1 to TRBJ2-7, with 9 positions matching TRBD2. This clonotype originated in a man aged 25 to 40 who received the YFV17D yellow fever vaccine. The CDR3 loop is CASSPSAGGPGYEQYF. In nucleotides, the CDR3 is TGCGCCAGCAGCCCCTCCGCGGGAGGGCCGGGGTACGAGCAGTACTTC. Full variable domain (remainder filled in from reference TRBV5-1 and TRBJ2-7): KAGVTQTPRYLIKTRGQQVTLSCSPISGHRSVSWYQQTPGQGLQFLFEYFSETQRNKGNFPGRFSGRQFSNSRSEMNVSTLELGDSALYLCASSPSAGGPGYEQYFGPGTRLTVT.